These 26 T cell receptor beta chains share one sample of origin, sequenced in a study of Ad26.COV2.S vaccination and SARS-CoV-2 variants. Here immunoSEQ multiplex PCR was the method, and the copy in TCRdb shows in-frame clones only, minus some. Of fewer than 600,000 clones in the sample, roughly 87% were seen once. Treatment: some 19 received Ad26.COV2.S at low or high dose, single or two shots; 5 received placebo; per-sample allocation not given. The samples were gathered on day 63 after the first injection of vaccine or placebo. This specimen was peripheral blood, taken in a trial of Ad26.COV2.S vaccine versus placebo. The receptors here all came from a person aged 18 to 65 who received the Ad26.COV2.S COVID-19 vaccine or a placebo.

This clone came up a few times. The V call is TRBV7-9, the J call TRBJ1-1; tentative D call: TRBD1 (5 bases). V was pared by 1 base and J by 1 base, with 10 bases between. Per germline, CDR1 SEHNR and CDR2 FQNEAQ (reference sequence). This CDR3 is 15 amino acids long. The CDR3 spells CASSLGQLGNTEAFF. The CDR3, as DNA: TGTGCCAGCAGCTTAGGACAGCTGGGGAACACTGAAGCTTTCTTT. Combining the CDR3 with reference TRBV7-9 and TRBJ1-1 gives the whole variable domain DTGVSQNPRHKITKRGQNVTFRCDPISEHNRLYWYRQTLGQGPEFLTYFQNEAQLEKSRLLSDRFSAERPKGSFSTLEIQRTEQGDSAMYLCASSLGQLGNTEAFFGQGTRLTVV.

This sequence joins TRBV4-1 and TRBJ2-7; 10 bases match TRBD2. The V segment lost 1 base and the J segment 6 bases; nucleotides outside the gene matches: 12. CDR1 is MGHRA and CDR2 is YSYEKL in the germline V gene. The CDR3 runs to 17 residues. The CDR3, as DNA: TGCGCCAGCAGCCAAGTTTCGTATCCTAGCGGGAGTCGCGAGCAGTACTTC. This gives the protein CASSQVSYPSGSREQYF.

J is TRBJ2-7 and V is TRBV9, with 7 bases lining up with TRBD2. After removal of 0 bases from V and 4 bases from J, the junction contained 13 bases not matched to a gene. The germline CDR1 and CDR2 sequences are SGDLS and YYNGEE. This CDR3 has 17 amino acids. This chain's CDR3 is CASSVGPGGSADYEQYF. CDR3 sequence (DNA): TGTGCCAGCAGCGTAGGGCCGGGCGGGAGCGCCGATTACGAGCAGTACTTC.

The CDR3 nucleotides are TGTGCCAGCAGCTTACTCGGTAGCGGAAGCACAGATACGCAGTATTTT. Its protein is CASSLLGSGSTDTQYF. J is TRBJ2-3 and V is TRBV7-9; perhaps TRBD2 as D (6 bases). V shed 2 bases and J shed 0 bases, with 12 bases lying between them. CDR1 and CDR2 from the germline V gene are SEHNR and FQNEAQ (reference sequence). The CDR3 has 16 residues.

The genes are TRBV13 and TRBJ2-1; 8 bases agree with TRBD2. Germline V CDR1 and CDR2: PRHDT, FYEKMQ (reference sequence). The trim removed 5 bases at V and 2 bases at J, leaving 5 bases unmatched. The CDR3 spans 15 residues. The CDR3 loop is CASSPSGSTYNEQFF. The CDR3 DNA is TGTGCCAGCAGCCCAAGCGGGAGTACCTACAATGAGCAGTTCTTC.

As concerns this clone: Other DNA sequences in this sample translate to the same CDR3. This chain uses TRBV5-4 with TRBJ1-1; D not resolved. The length of the CDR3 is 13 residues. V lost 0 bases and J 5 bases, leaving 8 bases between the germline ends. In germline, CDR1 is SGHNT, CDR2 YYREEE (reference sequence). The CDR3 DNA reads TGTGCCAGCAGCTTGGGGCGGGGTACTGAAGCTTTCTTT. Its translation: CASSLGRGTEAFF.

The chain is built from TRBV4-1 and TRBJ2-3, with unresolved D. The V end lost 0 bases, the J end lost 1 base, and 11 bases lay between the germline ends. Germline V gene lookup returns CDR1 MGHRA and CDR2 YSYEKL. The CDR3 has 16 amino acids. This CDR3 is CASSQESGCCTDTQYF. The CDR3 DNA follows: TGCGCCAGCAGCCAAGAGTCCGGTTGTTGCACAGATACGCAGTATTTT.

The chain recombines TRBV5-1 with TRBJ1-2; 8 bases fit TRBD1. After removal of 4 bases from V and 4 bases from J, the junction contained 6 bases not matched to a gene. The CDR3 totals 14 residues. Germline lookup yields CDR1 SGHRS and CDR2 YFSETQ. This chain's CDR3 is CASSNQGAGYGYTF. The CDR3 DNA follows: TGCGCCAGCAGCAACCAGGGGGCTGGCTATGGCTACACCTTC.

The rearrangement uses TRBV3-1 (or the pseudogene TRBV3-2) and TRBJ1-5; D perhaps matches TRBD1 (5 bases). The CDR3 is made up of 17 amino acids. Germline-derived CDR1 and CDR2 are LGHDT and YNNKEL (reference sequence). Trimming removed 3 bases from V and 1 base from J, with 16 bases in between. CDR3 in amino acids: CASSQYHSQGSNQPQHF. CDR3 DNA sequence: TGTGCCAGCAGCCAGTACCACAGCCAGGGAAGCAATCAGCCCCAGCATTTT.

J is TRBJ1-6 and V is TRBV3-1 (or the pseudogene TRBV3-2); 7 nucleotides match TRBD1. The CDR3 loop spans 15 amino acids. Per germline, CDR1 LGHDT and CDR2 YNNKEL (reference sequence). With 2 bases clipped from V and 6 bases from J, the junction kept 4 bases outside the gene matches. The CDR3 here is CASSQLTGFNSPLHF. CDR3 sequence (DNA): TGTGCCAGCAGCCAACTGACAGGGTTTAATTCACCCCTCCACTTT.

The chain carries TRBV19 and TRBJ1-5; TRBD1 agrees at 9 bases. The V gene's germline CDR1 is LNHDA and CDR2 SQIVND (reference sequence). V lost 6 bases, J lost 7 bases, and 7 bases stayed unmatched. The CDR3 runs to 14 residues. CDR3 residues: CASSQNRGRQPQHF. In DNA, the CDR3 is TGTGCCAGTAGCCAAAACAGGGGGCGGCAGCCCCAGCATTTT.

The rearrangement joins TRBV19 to TRBJ2-5; TRBD1 agrees at 11 bases. Germline V lookup: CDR1 LNHDA, CDR2 SQIVND (reference sequence). Germline trimming cut 5 bases from V and 4 bases from J; bases unmatched to any gene: 9. CDR3 length equals 16 residues. CDR3: CASSFPGTGGRETQYF. The CDR3 DNA reads TGTGCCAGTAGTTTCCCCGGGACAGGGGGGCGAGAGACCCAGTACTTC.

The J gene is TRBJ2-4, the V gene TRBV5-5, with D tentatively TRBD1 (6 bases). This CDR3 has 15 amino acids. Germline values: CDR1 SGHKS, CDR2 YYEKEE (reference sequence). The germline V and J ends were trimmed by 4 bases and 7 bases, with 18 bases remaining between them. The CDR3: CASSTTTGFVNIQYF. CDR3 nucleotide sequence: TGTGCCAGCAGCACGACAACAGGGTTTGTGAACATTCAGTACTTC.

The CDR3 coding sequence is TGTGCCAGCAGTGCCGGGACAGGGGCCCCCTATGGCTACACCTTC. It is translated as CASSAGTGAPYGYTF. This chain joins TRBV25-1 and TRBJ1-2, with 10 nucleotides matching TRBD1. Trimming at V came to 4 bases and at J to 4 bases, leaving 6 bases not matched to a gene. Germline V gene data show CDR1 as MGHDK and CDR2 as SYGVNS. The CDR3 spans 15 residues.

Only one count was recorded for this clone. The chain recombines TRBV29-1 with TRBJ2-1; TRBD2 is a possible D gene (6 bases). With 7 bases removed from V and 6 bases from J, the gap between germline ends came to 19 bases. CDR3 length: 14 residues. The germline gives CDR1 SQVTM, CDR2 ANQGSEA. CDR3 coding DNA: TGCAGCGCTGCTCTAGCGAACCAACTCAATGAGCAGTTCTTC. It translates to CSAALANQLNEQFF.

The chain employs TRBV28 and TRBJ1-2, with D possibly being TRBD1 (6 bases). CDR1 and CDR2 (germline): MDHEN, SYDVKM. This CDR3 is 12 amino acids long. V lost 8 bases to trimming and J lost 8 bases, with 15 bases between them. The CDR3: CASDSGVGGYTF. In nucleotides, the CDR3 is TGTGCCAGCGACTCAGGGGTTGGCGGCTACACCTTC.

As DNA, the CDR3 is TGTGCCAGCAGTGGACAGTCCACAGATACGCAGTATTTT. Protein sequence: CASSGQSTDTQYF. The genes are TRBV28 and TRBJ2-3, with D maybe TRBD1 (6 bases). V shed 5 bases and J shed 2 bases, with 8 bases lying between them. Germline values: CDR1 MDHEN, CDR2 SYDVKM. The CDR3 runs 13 residues.

The genes are TRBV27 and TRBJ1-2; the match to TRBD1 covers 9 bases. CDR1 MNHEY and CDR2 SMNVEV come from the germline V gene (reference sequence). CDR3 size: 14 residues. J gave up 3 bases and V 7 bases, and 6 bases lay outside the gene matches. Here the CDR3 DNA reads TGTGCCAGCAATAGAACAGGGGGCTACTATGGCTACACCTTC. Translated, it gives CASNRTGGYYGYTF.

V is TRBV28 and J is TRBJ1-6; maybe TRBD1 (6 bases). Between the trimmed V and J ends, which lost 6 bases and 9 bases, there was a span of 18 bases. CDR1 MDHEN and CDR2 SYDVKM come from the germline V gene. This CDR3 contains 15 residues. CDR3 coding DNA: TGTGCCAGCAGAAGACAGGTCCGGTCTAGTTCACCCCTCCACTTT. Translated, it gives CASRRQVRSSSPLHF.

The DNA for the CDR3 is TGTGCCAGCAGCCGTAGTTTGGGCACGGCAGTGTGGGAGCAGTACTTC. Translation: CASSRSLGTAVWEQYF. The chain recombines TRBV3-1 (or the pseudogene TRBV3-2) with TRBJ2-7, with D unresolved. From germline, CDR1 is LGHDT and CDR2 YNNKEL (reference sequence). This CDR3 spans 16 amino acids. V lost 4 bases, J lost 7 bases, and 23 bases lay in between.

The genes are TRBV11-2 and TRBJ2-1; 9 positions agree with TRBD2. Germline V gene lookup returns CDR1 SGHAT and CDR2 FQNNGV. CDR3 size: 13 residues. The CDR3: CAVRLADYNEQFF. The CDR3 DNA is TGTGCTGTCCGACTAGCGGACTACAATGAGCAGTTCTTC.

This chain joins TRBV9 and TRBJ2-5; D is perhaps TRBD2 (5 bases). From germline, CDR1 is SGDLS and CDR2 YYNGEE. The CDR3 runs 15 residues. V gave up 0 bases and J gave up 5 bases, with 14 bases separating them. The CDR3 is CASSVGSAGAETQYF. In DNA, the CDR3 is TGTGCCAGCAGCGTAGGTAGCGCCGGTGCGGAGACCCAGTACTTC.

The genes are TRBV4-1 and TRBJ2-7; perhaps TRBD2 as D (5 bases). Germline assignment: CDR1 MGHRA and CDR2 YSYEKL. This CDR3 comprises 15 residues. V was cut by 1 base and J by 2 bases, with 12 bases left in between. The CDR3 nucleotides read TGCGCCAGCAGCCAAGGGGGTAGCGCGACCTACGAGCAGTACTTC. Encoded protein: CASSQGGSATYEQYF.

The V gene is TRBV6-5, the J gene TRBJ1-5, with D tentatively TRBD1 (5 bases). Between the trimmed V and J ends, which lost 6 bases and 2 bases, there was a span of 11 bases. The CDR3 has 14 residues. The germline V gene encodes CDR1 MNHEY and CDR2 SVGAGI. DNA for the CDR3: TGTGCCAGCAGCAAAATAGGGGGCAATCAGCCCCAGCATTTT. Its translation: CASSKIGGNQPQHF.

The gene calls are TRBV7-8 and TRBJ2-4, with 7 bases fitting TRBD1. This CDR3 region has 14 residues. Germline V gene lookup returns CDR1 SGHVS and CDR2 FQNEAQ. Trimming cost V 1 base and J 6 bases; bases outside gene matches: 3. This CDR3 reads CASSLEGAGNIQYF. In DNA form, the CDR3 reads TGTGCCAGCAGCTTAGAGGGGGCCGGAAACATTCAGTACTTC.

The gene calls are TRBV19 and TRBJ1-2; 7 bases fit TRBD1. The CDR3 runs 13 residues. Losses at the gene ends were 7 bases for V and 4 bases for J; bases not matched to a gene: 6. Germline CDR1 LNHDA, CDR2 SQIVND (reference sequence). The CDR3 loop reads CASNGGQIYGYTF. CDR3 bases: TGTGCCAGTAACGGGGGACAGATCTATGGCTACACCTTC. Based on the CDR3 plus reference TRBV19 and TRBJ1-2, the full variable domain is DGGITQSPKYLFRKEGQNVTLSCEQNLNHDAMYWYRQDPGQGLRLIYYSQIVNDFQKGDIAEGYSVSREKKESFPLTVTSAQKNPTAFYLCASNGGQIYGYTFGSGTRLTVV.